A single sample gave rise to the 13 T cell receptor beta chains below, sequenced in a study of prognosis after radiotherapy for stage I lung cancer. Genomic DNA was subjected to two-round multiplex PCR for amplification of TCR beta CDR3. Round one of PCR was performed, and it used primers specific to each TRBV and TRBJ gene. Using its own MiXCR run on the multiplex PCR reads, TCRdb lists one record per CDR3 protein. The sample yields fewer than 65,000 distinct CDR3 sequences, about 35% seen once. This specimen was PBMCs, taken before or after stereotactic body radiation therapy (not recorded which). These receptors were taken from a donor aged 50 or older with non-small cell lung cancer.

The chain employs TRBV7-8 and TRBJ2-7; TRBD2 is a possible D gene (6 bases). In germline, CDR1 is SGHVS, CDR2 FQNEAQ. This CDR3 has 16 residues. The V end lost 6 bases, the J end lost 2 bases, and 20 bases lay between the germline ends. This CDR3 reads CASRLTGGRSPYEQYF. The CDR3 bases are TGTGCCAGCAGACTCACGGGTGGGAGGAGCCCCTACGAGCAGTACTTC.

This clonotype was observed many times. For the CDR3, the DNA is TGTGCCAGCAGCCCCCTAAGAGCGGGAGTGGAGACCCAGTACTTC. Its protein is CASSPLRAGVETQYF. This chain connects TRBV12-3 or TRBV12-4 to TRBJ2-5, with 8 bases fitting TRBD2. V dropped 6 bases and J dropped 5; count of bases not matched to a gene: 11. The CDR3 covers 15 residues.

This clonotype was detected ten times or more. The rearrangement uses TRBV5-5 and TRBJ1-3; perhaps TRBD1 as D (5 bases). The V gene's germline CDR1 is SGHKS and CDR2 YYEKEE (reference sequence). V was shortened by 0 bases and J by 11 bases, with 12 bases between the two germline ends. The CDR3 runs 13 residues. The CDR3 region is CASSLAAGNAIYF. In DNA form, the CDR3 reads TGTGCCAGCAGCTTGGCGGCAGGGAACGCCATATATTTT.

The table lists this clonotype with many counts. The J gene is TRBJ1-5, the V gene TRBV20-1; TRBD1 might be the D (6 bases). The germline CDR1 and CDR2 sequences are DFQATT and SNEGSKA (reference sequence). The CDR3 consists of 14 residues. V lost 6 bases to trimming and J lost 3 bases, with 15 bases between them. DNA for the CDR3: TGCAGTGCCCGGGGGCTGGGATTCAATCAGCCCCAGCATTTT. Translation: CSARGLGFNQPQHF.

This clonotype occurred many times. J is TRBJ2-5 and V is TRBV27, with D perhaps given as TRBD1 or TRBD2 (6 bases each). From germline, CDR1 is MNHEY and CDR2 SMNVEV (reference sequence). Trimming took 2 bases from V and 5 from J, leaving 15 bases between them. This CDR3 comprises 15 residues. DNA for the CDR3: TGTGCCAGCAGTTTAAGCACGGGGGCTCGGGAGACCCAGTACTTC. This gives the protein CASSLSTGARETQYF.

The rearrangement joins TRBV7-3 to TRBJ2-3; possible D gene TRBD1, 6 bases. Germline CDR1 and CDR2: SGHTA and FQGTGA. The CDR3 totals 15 residues. V shed 0 bases and J shed 4 bases, with 11 bases lying between them. The CDR3 DNA is TGTGCCAGCAGCTTAACCGCAGGGGTGGCAGATACGCAGTATTTT. This sequence encodes CASSLTAGVADTQYF. The whole variable domain, remainder taken from reference TRBV7-3 and TRBJ2-3, is GAGVSQTPSNKVTEKGKYVELRCDPISGHTALYWYRQSLGQGPEFLIYFQGTGAADDSGLPNDRFFAVRPEGSVSTLKIQRTERGDSAVYLCASSLTAGVADTQYFGPGTRLTVL.

Of note for this clonotype: Just one base apart from a much larger clone, this may be a read error. The V and J genes are TRBV5-4 and TRBJ2-7, with 9 nucleotides matching TRBD1. CDR3 length: 14 residues. Germline CDR1 SGHNT, CDR2 YYREEE (reference sequence). With V trimmed by 0 bases and J by 7 bases, 5 bases remained unmatched. CDR3 loop: CASSLGQGEGEQYF. CDR3 nucleotides: TGTGCCAGCAGCTTGGGACAGGGGGAGGGTGAGCAGTACTTC.

This clonotype was seen a single time. This may be a read error: a much more frequent sequence differs by one nucleotide. The chain couples TRBV28 to TRBJ2-7; D gene ambiguous. Germline-derived CDR1 and CDR2 are MDHEN and SYDVKM. The CDR3 extends over 11 amino acids. The V gene lost 6 bases and the J gene lost 5 bases, with 8 bases spanning the gap. The CDR3 coding sequence is TGTGCCAGCAGCCTGTTTAACGAGCAGTACTTC. This translates into CASSLFNEQYF.

This clonotype was detected ten times or more. The V and J genes are TRBV13 and TRBJ1-6, with 9 nucleotides matching TRBD1. Trimming cost V 3 bases and J 14 bases; bases outside gene matches: 8. The CDR3 is 14 residues long. Germline assignment: CDR1 PRHDT and CDR2 FYEKMQ (reference sequence). CDR3 protein: CASSFSGTGIALHF. In nucleotides, the CDR3 is TGTGCCAGCAGCTTCAGCGGGACAGGGATTGCCCTCCACTTT.

The V and J genes are TRBV27 and TRBJ2-7, with 10 nucleotides matching TRBD1. Germline-derived CDR1 and CDR2 are MNHEY and SMNVEV (reference sequence). V lost 4 bases and J lost 3; bases outside the gene matches: 21. The CDR3 has 20 residues. This CDR3 reads CASSSGSMASGTGAFYEQYF. Here the CDR3 DNA reads TGTGCCAGCAGTTCCGGTTCTATGGCCTCCGGGACAGGGGCCTTCTACGAGCAGTACTTC.

As concerns this clonotype: This may be a read error: a much more frequent sequence differs by one nucleotide. The chain uses TRBV12-3 or TRBV12-4 and TRBJ1-4, with D possibly being TRBD1 (5 bases). The CDR3 sequence is 14 residues long. Written as DNA, the CDR3 is TGTTCCAGCAGTTTGTTGGGGGGTGGAGAAAAACTGTTTTTT. Protein: CSSSLLGGGEKLFF.

A note on this clonotype: A read error is possible here, since a much larger clone lies one base away. The chain couples TRBV28 to TRBJ2-3, with TRBD2 identical over 13 bases. With V trimmed by 5 bases and J by 2 bases, 7 bases remained unmatched. CDR3 length: 17 amino acids. The germline gives CDR1 MDHEN, CDR2 SYDVKM. CDR3 sequence reads: CASSVLAGGVITDTQYF. CDR3 nucleotide sequence: TGTGCCAGCAGTGTACTAGCGGGAGGGGTCATCACAGATACGCAGTATTTT.

This clonotype came up many times. J is TRBJ2-3 and V is TRBV5-1; no definite D call. The CDR3 runs to 15 residues. Trimming took 4 bases from V and 0 from J, leaving 12 bases between them. Germline V gene lookup returns CDR1 SGHRS and CDR2 YFSETQ. CDR3 bases: TGCGCCAGCAGCCGAGTGGGGATGAGCACAGATACGCAGTATTTT. Protein sequence: CASSRVGMSTDTQYF.